The next 24 T cell receptor beta chains were all read from a single sample in a study of cytomegalovirus exposure and HLA in healthy donors. The PCR was carried out with 60 Vbeta primers and 13 Jbeta primers. Sequencing was performed with immunoSEQ multiplex PCR; in TCRdb, only in-frame clones are kept and a portion is missing. This sample yields 170,000 or so clones, of which around four fifths are seen a single time; approximately 1.5% belongs to the top ten. The sequencing input was PBMCs. The receptor source for this set is a young woman in good health and CMV-seropositive.

The rearrangement links TRBV19 to TRBJ1-5; unclear D gene. Looked up from germline, CDR1 is LNHDA and CDR2 is SQIVND (reference sequence). This CDR3 has 16 residues. V shed 3 bases and J shed 4 bases, with 16 bases lying between them. CDR3 loop: CASSMQEASRNQPQHF. Written as DNA, the CDR3 is TGTGCCAGTAGTATGCAGGAGGCATCGCGAAATCAGCCCCAGCATTTT.

V usage is TRBV4-2 and J usage is TRBJ1-2, with unresolved D. V lost 0 bases and J 1 base, leaving 9 bases between the germline ends. The CDR3 is 15 residues long. Germline CDR1 and CDR2: LGHNA and YNFKEQ. The chain's CDR3 is CASSQDSNVNYGYTF. The CDR3 DNA sequence: TGTGCCAGCAGCCAAGATAGTAATGTTAACTATGGCTACACCTTC.

For the CDR3, the DNA is TGTGCCATCAGTGAGACAGGGGGCATATACGAGCAGTACTTC. Residues: CAISETGGIYEQYF. The chain has TRBV10-3 and TRBJ2-7; TRBD1 agrees at 9 bases. The CDR3 is made up of 14 amino acids. Per the germline V gene, CDR1 is ENHRY and CDR2 is SYGVKD. V shed 2 bases and J 4 bases; nucleotides not matched to a gene: 3.

The rearrangement links TRBV11-2 to TRBJ2-3; tentative D call: TRBD1 (6 bases). The CDR3 is made up of 16 amino acids. V was pared by 0 bases and J by 1 base, with 11 bases between. In germline, CDR1 is SGHAT, CDR2 FQNNGV. CDR3 sequence reads: CASSLDRAGGTDTQYF. Written as DNA, the CDR3 is TGTGCCAGCAGCTTAGATCGGGCAGGGGGCACAGATACGCAGTATTTT.

This chain joins TRBV30 and TRBJ1-2; D possibly corresponds to TRBD1 (5 bases). Trimming took 6 bases from V and 4 from J, leaving 9 bases between them. The CDR3 runs 11 residues. Germline CDR1 GTSNPN, CDR2 SVGIG (reference sequence). DNA for the CDR3: TGTGCCTGTAGGAGGGGCTATGGCTACACCTTC. Translation: CACRRGYGYTF.

V and J are TRBV29-1 and TRBJ1-4; the D gene is possibly TRBD1 (6 bases). The CDR3 is 15 residues long. The V gene lost 6 bases and the J gene lost 8 bases, with 22 bases spanning the gap. Germline lookup yields CDR1 SQVTM and CDR2 ANQGSEA. The chain's CDR3 is CSVARATGVSEKLFF. The CDR3 region has the DNA TGCAGCGTCGCCCGAGCGACAGGAGTTAGCGAAAAACTGTTTTTT.

The chain joins TRBV19 to TRBJ2-1; 14 bases map to TRBD2. The V segment lost 1 base and the J segment 3 bases; nucleotides outside the gene matches: 2. CDR3 length equals 17 residues. Germline V CDR1 and CDR2: LNHDA, SQIVND (reference sequence). The CDR3 region is CASSIVGLAGGYNEQFF. CDR3 nucleotide sequence: TGTGCCAGTAGTATAGTCGGACTAGCGGGAGGCTACAATGAGCAGTTCTTC.

This rearrangement joins TRBV28 to TRBJ1-5, with 8 bases identical to TRBD1. V was pared by 1 base and J by 9 bases, with 8 bases of the junction left unmatched. Germline V CDR1 and CDR2: MDHEN, SYDVKM. This CDR3 is built from 15 residues. CDR3 residues: CASSLSQGGHRPQHF. CDR3 coding DNA: TGTGCCAGCAGTTTATCACAGGGGGGACACCGGCCCCAGCATTTT.

The V call is TRBV28, the J call TRBJ2-2, with TRBD1 as a possible D gene (7 bases). CDR3 length: 15 amino acids. Germline CDR1 MDHEN, CDR2 SYDVKM. V shed 8 bases and J shed 3 bases, with 16 bases lying between them. CDR3 coding DNA: TGTGCCAGCGGCGCAGGGGGGTTGGACACCGGGGAGCTGTTTTTT. It yields the protein CASGAGGLDTGELFF.

V is TRBV25-1 and J is TRBJ2-5, with D perhaps TRBD1 (5 bases). CDR1 is MGHDK and CDR2 is SYGVNS in the germline V gene. V shed 0 bases and J shed 2 bases, with 10 bases lying between them. This CDR3 contains 15 residues. This CDR3 is CASSEYAGRQETQYF. The CDR3 DNA reads TGTGCCAGCAGTGAATATGCAGGGCGTCAAGAGACCCAGTACTTC. Using reference TRBV25-1 and TRBJ2-5 for the parts outside the CDR3, the full variable domain is EADIYQTPRYLVIGTGKKITLECSQTMGHDKMYWYQQDPGMELHLIHYSYGVNSTEKGDLSSESTVSRIRTEHFPLTLESARPSHTSQYLCASSEYAGRQETQYFGPGTRLLVL.

The J gene is TRBJ2-7, the V gene TRBV2; 7 bases align to TRBD1. V gave up 7 bases and J gave up 2 bases; unmatched junction bases: 5. The CDR3 has 13 amino acids. Germline lookup yields CDR1 SNHLY and CDR2 FYNNEI. The CDR3 DNA sequence: TGTGCCAGCAAGCTGGGACAGCCCTACGAGCAGTACTTC. Amino acid sequence: CASKLGQPYEQYF.

As DNA, the CDR3 is TGTGCCAGCTCACCGGGGGGTAGCACAGATACGCAGTATTTT. Translating gives CASSPGGSTDTQYF. V and J are TRBV18 and TRBJ2-3, with a weak D call TRBD2 (6 bases). Germline CDR1 reads KGHSH; CDR2 reads LQKENI. The CDR3 is 14 residues long. Trimming took 3 bases from V and 0 from J, leaving 7 bases between them.

The chain is built from TRBV7-8 and TRBJ2-2, with 7 nucleotides matching TRBD2. CDR1 and CDR2 (germline): SGHVS, FQNEAQ. The V and J ends lost 1 base and 0 bases, in that order; junction bases with no gene match: 5. This CDR3 region has 17 residues. CDR3 loop: CASSLVLTSPNTGELFF. CDR3 coding DNA: TGTGCCAGCAGCTTAGTCCTGACTAGCCCGAACACCGGGGAGCTGTTTTTT.

The gene calls are TRBV28 and TRBJ2-7; 16 nucleotides line up with TRBD2. The CDR3 consists of 18 residues. Trimming cost V 6 bases and J 0 bases; bases outside gene matches: 8. Germline V gives CDR1 MDHEN, CDR2 SYDVKM. The CDR3 DNA sequence: TGTGCCAGCAGCTTACCGGGACTAGCGGGAGGGAGCTCCTACGAGCAGTACTTC. Amino acid sequence: CASSLPGLAGGSSYEQYF.

The chain combines TRBV27 with TRBJ1-6, with D possibly being TRBD1 (5 bases). Germline V gene lookup returns CDR1 MNHEY and CDR2 SMNVEV (reference sequence). The CDR3 is made up of 16 amino acids. Trimming removed 5 bases at V and 7 bases at J, with 18 bases between. CDR3 region: CASSRTLGGSNSPLHF. CDR3 coding DNA: TGTGCCAGCAGTCGCACTCTGGGGGGGAGCAATTCACCCCTCCACTTT.

V and J are TRBV14 and TRBJ1-1, with 9 nucleotides matching TRBD1. Germline assignment: CDR1 SGHDN and CDR2 FVKESK. The CDR3 is 15 residues long. J lost 4 bases, V lost 0 bases, and 3 bases had no gene match. In DNA, the CDR3 is TGTGCCAGCAGCCAAGAGGACAGGGGACGCACTGAAGCTTTCTTT. Translated: CASSQEDRGRTEAFF.

CDR3 amino acids: CASSLAGTGGSYEQYF. CDR3 DNA: TGTGCCAGCAGCTTAGCCGGGACAGGTGGATCCTACGAGCAGTACTTC. The rearrangement links TRBV11-3 to TRBJ2-7; 8 nucleotides line up with TRBD1. V lost 1 base and J lost 1; bases outside the gene matches: 6. CDR1 is SGHNT, CDR2 YENEEA, per germline. There are 16 residues in the CDR3.

The chain employs TRBV21-1 and TRBJ1-5. TRBV21-1 corresponds to a pseudogene. The CDR3 sequence is 11 residues long. In DNA, the CDR3 is TGTGCCAAAACGGGAAATCAGCCCCAGCATTTT. Translating it yields CAKTGNQPQHF.

V usage is TRBV6-5 and J usage is TRBJ1-2, with 7 bases that match TRBD1. The CDR3 extends over 13 amino acids. From germline, CDR1 is MNHEY and CDR2 SVGAGI. Trimming took 6 bases from V and 2 from J; bases not matched to a gene: 3. CDR3 amino acids: CASRGTANYGYTF. DNA for the CDR3: TGTGCCAGCAGGGGGACAGCAAACTATGGCTACACCTTC.

The chain uses TRBV10-3 and TRBJ1-5; D remains unclear. The V gene lost 10 bases and the J gene lost 0 bases, with 13 bases spanning the gap. The length of the CDR3 is 14 residues. CDR1 and CDR2 from the germline V gene are ENHRY and SYGVKD. CDR3: CATGRPDSNQPQHF. The CDR3 nucleotides are TGTGCCACGGGGAGGCCCGATAGCAATCAGCCCCAGCATTTT.

The chain links TRBV5-1 to TRBJ2-5, with D unresolved. The germline V gene encodes CDR1 SGHRS and CDR2 YFSETQ. This CDR3 contains 14 residues. The germline V and J ends were trimmed by 4 bases and 5 bases, with 15 bases remaining between them. The CDR3, as DNA: TGCGCCAGCAGCCGCTTAAAGAACCGGGAGACCCAGTACTTC. Translating gives CASSRLKNRETQYF.

The genes are TRBV29-1 and TRBJ2-1, with TRBD2 matching 12 bases. Trimming at V came to 8 bases and at J to 10 bases, leaving 15 bases not matched to a gene. The CDR3 contains 15 residues. The germline V gene encodes CDR1 SQVTM and CDR2 ANQGSEA. As DNA, the CDR3 is TGCAGCTCGCTAGCGGGAGGGCCTTATCAAGGCGAGCAGTTCTTC. This translates into CSSLAGGPYQGEQFF.

This clone was detected once. The chain carries TRBV19 and TRBJ2-5, with D perhaps TRBD2 (5 bases). Germline V gives CDR1 LNHDA, CDR2 SQIVND (reference sequence). This CDR3 comprises 14 residues. Trimming shortened V by 4 bases and J by 5 bases, and 14 bases separated the two germline ends. The CDR3 spells CASSTRRSGETQYF. CDR3 nucleotides: TGTGCCAGTAGTACACGACGCTCGGGGGAGACCCAGTACTTC.

The sample holds one count of this clone. The V call is TRBV11-1, the J call TRBJ1-1; TRBD1 agrees at 8 bases. Germline CDR1 is SGHAT and CDR2 is FQDESV (reference sequence). Germline trimming cut 2 bases from V and 0 bases from J; bases unmatched to any gene: 5. The CDR3 is 16 residues long. The CDR3 region has the DNA TGTGCCAGCAGCTTACCTGGACAGGGACTGAACACTGAAGCTTTCTTT. Its protein product is CASSLPGQGLNTEAFF. Variable domain in full (rest from reference TRBV11-1 and TRBJ1-1): EAEVAQSPRYKITEKSQAVAFWCDPISGHATLYWYRQILGQGPELLVQFQDESVVDDSQLPKDRFSAERLKGVDSTLKIQPAELGDSAMYLCASSLPGQGLNTEAFFGQGTRLTVV.